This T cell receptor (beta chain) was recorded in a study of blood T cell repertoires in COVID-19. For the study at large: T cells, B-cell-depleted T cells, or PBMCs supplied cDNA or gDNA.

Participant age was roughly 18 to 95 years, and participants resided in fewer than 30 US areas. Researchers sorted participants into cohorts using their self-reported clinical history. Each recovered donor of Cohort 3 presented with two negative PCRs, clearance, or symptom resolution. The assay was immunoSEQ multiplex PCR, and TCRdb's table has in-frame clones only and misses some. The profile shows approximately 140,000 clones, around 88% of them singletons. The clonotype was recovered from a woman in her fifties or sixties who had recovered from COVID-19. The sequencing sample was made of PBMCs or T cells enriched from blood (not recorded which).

The CDR3 nucleotides are TGTGCCAGCAGCCTCGACAGGGTCACTGAAGCTTTCTTT. Its protein product is CASSLDRVTEAFF. This chain links TRBV5-4 with TRBJ1-1, with 7 bases lining up with TRBD1. The CDR3 is 13 residues long. The trim removed 4 bases at V and 4 bases at J, leaving 4 bases unmatched. CDR1 and CDR2 (germline): SGHNT, YYREEE (reference sequence). The full variable domain, in which reference TRBV5-4 and TRBJ1-1 provide the parts outside the CDR3, is ETGVTQSPTHLIKTRGQQVTLRCSSQSGHNTVSWYQQALGQGPQFIFQYYREEENGRGNFPPRFSGLQFPNYSSELNVNALELDDSALYLCASSLDRVTEAFFGQGTRLTVV.